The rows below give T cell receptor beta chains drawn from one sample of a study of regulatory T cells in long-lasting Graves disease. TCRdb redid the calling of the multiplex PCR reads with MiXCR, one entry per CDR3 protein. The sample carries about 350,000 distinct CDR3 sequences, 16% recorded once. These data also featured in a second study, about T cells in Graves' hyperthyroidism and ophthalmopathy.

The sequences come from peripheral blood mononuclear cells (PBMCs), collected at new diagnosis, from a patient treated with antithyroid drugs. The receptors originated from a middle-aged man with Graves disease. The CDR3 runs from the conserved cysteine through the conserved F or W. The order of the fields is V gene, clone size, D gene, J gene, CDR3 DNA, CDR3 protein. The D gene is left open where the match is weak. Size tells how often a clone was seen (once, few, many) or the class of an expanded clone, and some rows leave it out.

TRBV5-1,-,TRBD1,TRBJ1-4,TGCGCCAGCAGCTTGGGACAGGGGGCTGATTGGTGGGAAAAACTGTTTTTT,CASSLGQGADWWEKLFF
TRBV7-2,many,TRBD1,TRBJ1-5,TGTGCCAGCAGGTCCGGGACAGGGTGGGAGCCCCAGCATTTT,CASRSGTGWEPQHF
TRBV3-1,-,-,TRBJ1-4,TGTGCCAGCAGCCATACGCGGATTAATGAAAAACTGTTTTTT,CASSHTRINEKLFF
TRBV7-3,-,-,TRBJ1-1,TGTGCCAGCAGCGATCGCGGGGGAAACACTGAAGCTTTCTTT,CASSDRGGNTEAFF
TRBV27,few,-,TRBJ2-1,TGTGCCAGCAGTTTATCGACGGGGCGGCAGTTCTTC,CASSLSTGRQFF
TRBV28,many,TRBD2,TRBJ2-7,TGTGCCAGCAGTTTAGTGTTTGGGACTAGCGGGCCCAGCTCCTACGAGCAGTACTTC,CASSLVFGTSGPSSYEQYF
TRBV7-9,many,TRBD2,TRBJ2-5,TGTGCCAGCAGCACGACTAGCGGGGGAGAGACCCAGTACTTC,CASSTTSGGETQYF
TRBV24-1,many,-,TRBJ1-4,TGTGCCACCAGTGATTCCGGGACGGCTAATGAAAAACTGTTTTTT,CATSDSGTANEKLFF
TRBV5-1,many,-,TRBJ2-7,TGCGCCAGCAGCTTGGGGCTTACAAGGGAGAGCTACGAGCAGTACTTC,CASSLGLTRESYEQYF
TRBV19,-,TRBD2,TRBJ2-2,TGTGCCAGTAGTATGGTAGCGGGGGCCACCGGGGAGCTGTTTTTT,CASSMVAGATGELFF
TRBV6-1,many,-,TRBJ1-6,TGTGCCAGCGGGCCTCGGACAGTAACCTCACCCCTCCACTTT,CASGPRTVTSPLHF
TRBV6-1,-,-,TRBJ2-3,TGTGCCAGCAAATCATTCGTAGGGCAGGGCCTAGATACGCAGTATTTT,CASKSFVGQGLDTQYF
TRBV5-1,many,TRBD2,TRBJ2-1,TGCGCCAGCAGCTGGACTAGCGGGGGTTCATACAATGAGCAGTTCTTC,CASSWTSGGSYNEQFF
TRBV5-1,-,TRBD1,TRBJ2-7,TGCGCCAGCAGCCGTAGACAGGGGAATCTGGAGCAGTACTTC,CASSRRQGNLEQYF
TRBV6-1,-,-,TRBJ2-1,TGTGCCAGCACCGACAGGAGCTCCTACAATGAGCAGTTCTTC,CASTDRSSYNEQFF
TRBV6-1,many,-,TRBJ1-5,TGTGCCAGCAGTCCCCGCGGTTTTCTCGATCAGCCCCAGCATTTT,CASSPRGFLDQPQHF
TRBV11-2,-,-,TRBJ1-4,TGTGCCAGCAGCCCAGATCTCACGGAAGAAAAACTGTTTTTT,CASSPDLTEEKLFF
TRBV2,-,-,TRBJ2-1,TGTGCCAGCAGTGAAGCGGTGGGACAAGGCGAGCAGTTCTTC,CASSEAVGQGEQFF